The 19 T cell receptor beta chains below come from one sample, sequenced in a study of human T cells and chemical hapten exposure. One entry per CDR3 protein results from TCRdb running MiXCR on the RACE reads. The sample holds some 190,000 distinct CDR3 sequences, approximately 20% seen once. Time point of the sample: patch test 1, 2 weeks after DPC sensitization. Treatment: therapeutic diphenylcyclopropenone sensitization with weekly scalp DPC. The source was whole blood, collected in connection with sensitization to the hapten diphenylcyclopropenone (DPC). Source of these receptors: a woman between 50 and 59 years old with alopecia areata. Some clones in this sample may be carry-over from other donors' samples.

The chain recombines TRBV27 with TRBJ1-2; 7 bases map to TRBD1. Germline CDR1 reads MNHEY; CDR2 reads SMNVEV (reference sequence). The CDR3 covers 14 residues. V lost 5 bases to trimming and J lost 11 bases; unmatched junction nucleotides: 14. In DNA form, the CDR3 reads TGTGCCAGCAGTCTAAAGGGACAGACCCCTCGATACACCTTC. This translates into CASSLKGQTPRYTF.

This sequence joins TRBV5-1 and TRBJ2-1; D unclear. Germline CDR1 reads SGHRS; CDR2 reads YFSETQ. The ends were cut back, 4 bases at V and 4 bases at J, with 6 bases in the middle. The CDR3 length is 12 residues. The CDR3 loop reads CASSSFYNEQFF. The CDR3 DNA sequence: TGCGCCAGCAGCAGTTTTTACAATGAGCAGTTCTTC.

The J gene is TRBJ1-4, the V gene TRBV12-3 or TRBV12-4; no firm D call. The V end was cut by 7 bases, the J end by 7 bases, with 7 bases between. This CDR3 contains 11 residues. The CDR3 bases are TGTGCCAGCACCTCCGGTGAAAAACTGTTTTTT. Translated, it gives CASTSGEKLFF.

This clonotype has only a few counts. The chain uses TRBV20-1 and TRBJ1-1; 7 bases are shared with TRBD1. Trimming cost V 1 base and J 4 bases; bases outside gene matches: 6. This CDR3 comprises 14 residues. CDR1 is DFQATT, CDR2 SNEGSKA, per germline (reference sequence). CDR3 bases: TGCAGTGCTAGAGGGACAGGCGGGGCCACTGAAGCTTTCTTT. Translating gives CSARGTGGATEAFF.

This clonotype was seen a few times. The rearrangement links TRBV27 to TRBJ2-3; the D call may be TRBD1 or TRBD2 (6 bases each). Trimming cost V 2 bases and J 6 bases, with 9 bases left between them. CDR3 length equals 13 residues. Germline CDR1 reads MNHEY; CDR2 reads SMNVEV (reference sequence). CDR3 amino acids: CASSLGGLDTQYF. In DNA, the CDR3 is TGTGCCAGCAGTTTAGGGGGGCTGGATACGCAGTATTTT.

Many counts were recorded for this clonotype. This sequence joins TRBV2 and TRBJ1-1; D remains ambiguous. V lost 6 bases and J 11 bases, leaving 10 bases between the germline ends. Per the germline V gene, CDR1 is SNHLY and CDR2 is FYNNEI. This CDR3 contains 10 residues. CDR3 sequence (DNA): TGTGCCAGCAGGGGGTCTGCTGCTTTCTTT. Encoded protein: CASRGSAAFF. The whole variable domain, filled in from reference TRBV2 and TRBJ1-1, reads EPEVTQTPSHQVTQMGQEVILRCVPISNHLYFYWYRQILGQKVEFLVSFYNNEISEKSEIFDDQFSVERPDGSNFTLKIRSTKLEDSAMYFCASRGSAAFFGQGTRLTVV.

This clonotype came up many times. This rearrangement joins TRBV10-3 to TRBJ2-1; D is tentatively TRBD1 or TRBD2 (6 bases each). Germline assignment: CDR1 ENHRY and CDR2 SYGVKD. V was pared by 7 bases and J by 7 bases, with 14 bases between. The CDR3 sequence is 13 residues long. This CDR3 is CAIMPGAGNEQFF. Here the CDR3 DNA reads TGTGCCATCATGCCGGGGGCGGGAAATGAGCAGTTCTTC.

The V call is TRBV24-1, the J call TRBJ1-1; tentative D call: TRBD1 (6 bases). The CDR3 covers 15 residues. CDR1 and CDR2 (germline): KGHDR, SFDVKD. Deletions cut 7 bases from V and 7 bases from J, with 21 bases between. The DNA for the CDR3 is TGTGCCACCAGGAAGGGACAAAATCCTCGCCTTGAAGCTTTCTTT. This translates into CATRKGQNPRLEAFF.

V and J are TRBV5-6 and TRBJ2-7, with a weak D call TRBD1 (5 bases). Germline V CDR1 and CDR2: SGHDT, YYEEEE. The V gene lost 2 bases and the J gene lost 2 bases, with 11 bases spanning the gap. The CDR3 loop spans 14 amino acids. CDR3 loop: CASSFQGSPYEQYF. The CDR3 DNA sequence: TGTGCCAGCAGCTTTCAGGGTTCACCCTACGAGCAGTACTTC.

This clonotype appeared a few times. The junction shows a germline mismatch at one end, possibly a read error. V is TRBV15 and J is TRBJ1-2; D is unresolved. The germline V gene encodes CDR1 LNHNV and CDR2 YYDKDF (reference sequence). The CDR3 has 13 residues. The CDR3 coding sequence is TGTGCCACCAGCGGAGATTGGGTGACTGGCTACACCTTC. This translates into CATSGDWVTGYTF.

The gene calls are TRBV5-1 and TRBJ2-5, with D tentatively TRBD1 (5 bases). The CDR3 contains 14 residues. V lost 2 bases to trimming and J lost 1 base, with 9 bases between them. CDR1 is SGHRS, CDR2 YFSETQ, per germline. CDR3 region: CASSFYRSQETQYF. The CDR3 nucleotides are TGCGCCAGCAGCTTCTACAGGTCCCAAGAGACCCAGTACTTC.

This clonotype showed up just a few times. V gene TRBV7-2 combines with J gene TRBJ2-3; weak D call: TRBD2 (7 bases). Germline-derived CDR1 and CDR2 are SGHTA and FQGNSA. V gave up 2 bases and J gave up 8 bases, with 23 bases separating them. The CDR3 length is 17 residues. The CDR3 DNA reads TGTGCCAGCAGCTTATTGATGGCGGGAGCACGGGGGCGTACGCAGTATTTT. Its translation is CASSLLMAGARGRTQYF.

This rearrangement joins TRBV20-1 to TRBJ2-1; 13 bases agree with TRBD2. Germline loops: CDR1 DFQATT, CDR2 SNEGSKA (reference sequence). J gave up 3 bases and V 5 bases, and 4 bases lay outside the gene matches. The CDR3 loop spans 15 amino acids. The CDR3 DNA reads TGCAGTGCTCTGGGACTAGCGGGACACTACAATGAGCAGTTCTTC. Protein: CSALGLAGHYNEQFF.

The sample holds many counts of this clonotype. This chain joins TRBV20-1 and TRBJ1-1; D call uncertain. The length of the CDR3 is 14 residues. The V gene lost 1 base and the J gene lost 4 bases, with 13 bases spanning the gap. Per germline, CDR1 DFQATT and CDR2 SNEGSKA (reference sequence). The CDR3 here is CSARALGGITEAFF. The CDR3 coding sequence is TGCAGTGCTAGAGCCTTAGGAGGTATCACTGAAGCTTTCTTT.

This chain uses TRBV5-1 with TRBJ1-1, with TRBD1 identical over 8 bases. The CDR3 length is 14 residues. The trim removed 3 bases at V and 6 bases at J, leaving 7 bases unmatched. Germline assignment: CDR1 SGHRS and CDR2 YFSETQ. In nucleotides, the CDR3 is TGCGCCAGCAGCTCGACAGGGGATGGGTCTGAAGCTTTCTTT. This encodes CASSSTGDGSEAFF.

In its sample, this clonotype was seen a few times. The chain employs TRBV7-9 and TRBJ2-7; 9 bases fit TRBD2. The CDR3 extends over 15 amino acids. V lost 0 bases and J lost 7; bases outside the gene matches: 7. CDR1 is SEHNR and CDR2 is FQNEAQ in the germline V gene (reference sequence). CDR3 sequence: CASSLAGGRAWEQYF. The CDR3 DNA follows: TGTGCCAGCAGCTTAGCCGGCGGGAGGGCCTGGGAGCAGTACTTC. Full variable domain (outside the CDR3, taken from reference TRBV7-9 and TRBJ2-7): DTGVSQNPRHKITKRGQNVTFRCDPISEHNRLYWYRQTLGQGPEFLTYFQNEAQLEKSRLLSDRFSAERPKGSFSTLEIQRTEQGDSAMYLCASSLAGGRAWEQYFGPGTRLTVT.

For the CDR3, the DNA is TGCAGCGTTGAAGGGGACGGGAGGACCAACAATGAGCAGTTCTTC. Residues: CSVEGDGRTNNEQFF. The genes are TRBV29-1 and TRBJ2-1, with 7 bases lining up with TRBD2. Germline loops: CDR1 SQVTM, CDR2 ANQGSEA. The CDR3 totals 15 residues. Losses at the gene ends were 1 base for V and 5 bases for J; bases not matched to a gene: 8.

This clonotype was counted a few times. This sequence joins TRBV21-1 and TRBJ1-1; the table's D call TRBD1 went unverified against the DNA. TRBV21-1 is assigned pseudogene status. The CDR3 runs to 15 residues. The DNA of the CDR3 is TGTGCCAGCAGCATTTGGGACAGCTTAAACACTGAAGCTTTCTTT. Its translation: CASSIWDSLNTEAFF.

The chain has TRBV3-1 and TRBJ1-1; D not certain. Germline loops: CDR1 LGHDT, CDR2 YNNKEL (reference sequence). The CDR3 covers 16 residues. V shed 1 base and J shed 0 bases, with 12 bases lying between them. For the CDR3, the DNA is TGTGCCAGCAGCCAAGCTGCTGGACTTATGAACACTGAAGCTTTCTTT. Translating gives CASSQAAGLMNTEAFF.